This T cell receptor beta chain was retrieved from a study of beta chain features in type 1 diabetes. Study overall: Sorted cells examined across all samples numbered 107,917,701.

The authors reverse transcribed all of the isolated RNA, so sequencing captured expressed TCRB transcripts. Clones were read by immunoSEQ multiplex PCR, and TCRdb kept only the in-frame ones, dropping some. The sample lists about 340,000 clones, roughly 12% seen once, with roughly 0.015% in the top ten. Only one heparinised blood draw was taken per donor, and its volume averaged approximately 100 mL. Stem cell-like memory, regulatory, central memory and naive CD4+ cells were sorted via CD45RO/CCR7/CD25/CD127/CD95/CD27. The CDR3 contains 11 residues. In germline, CDR1 is DFQATT, CDR2 SNEGSKA (reference sequence). Findings and caveats of the study: Patients and controls would be equally affected if PCR favored shorter templates. Type 1 diabetes patients had moderately but significantly shorter TCRB CDR3s in all four CD4+ subsets.

In the case of this clone: The antigen remains undetermined. At one end the junction does not follow the germline gene, possibly because of a read error.

The TCR originated in a woman in her late teens or twenties with type 1 diabetes. This chain joins TRBV20-1 and TRBJ2-5; 7 positions agree with TRBD2. Sequenced sample: naive CD4+ T cells from blood. Here the CDR3 reads CSASGRETRYF. DNA for the CDR3: TGCAGTGCTAGTGGGCGGGAGACCCGGTACTTC.